This T cell receptor (beta chain) was recorded in a study of multiple sclerosis patients with progressive multifocal leukoencephalopathy. Documented time point: before natalizumab initiation. The repertoire was sequenced with immunoSEQ multiplex PCR; TCRdb's copy has only in-frame clones and lacks some. The data show more than 30,000 clones, approximately 92% seen once. The CDR3 loop spans 22 amino acids. The sequence was collected from a man between 25 and 39 years old with multiple sclerosis. This rearrangement joins TRBV21-1 to TRBJ2-3; TRBD2, the table's D call, lacks a check against the DNA. TRBV21-1 constitutes a pseudogene. The material sequenced was PBMCs. The CDR3 loop is CASSKGRPRTSGGRWGTDTQYF. The CDR3 region has the DNA TGTGCCAGCAGCAAAGGAAGGCCCAGGACTAGCGGTGGTAGGTGGGGCACAGATACGCAGTATTTT.